This TCR beta chain was identified in a study of T-cell reconstitution after alpha-beta-depleted transplantation in children. This clonotype was counted ten times or more. It was with unique molecular identifiers that the TCRbeta library was prepared. TCRdb passed the PCR reads through MiXCR, listing each CDR3 protein once. The sample lists 330,000 or so distinct CDR3 sequences, approximately 10% occurring once. The CDR3 consists of 16 residues. From germline, CDR1 is SGHNT and CDR2 YYREEE (reference sequence). With V trimmed by 4 bases and J by 5 bases, 4 bases remained unmatched. The sample here was PBMCs from the stem cell graft donor, taken from the stem cell graft. The sequence came from a human donor who donated a stem cell graft to a child with acute lymphoblastic leukemia. This sequence joins TRBV5-4 and TRBJ2-2; TRBD2 matches at 14 bases. The CDR3 bases are TGTGCCAGCAGCCCGGGACTAGCGGGAGCTACCGGGGAGCTGTTTTTT. Protein: CASSPGLAGATGELFF.